This T cell receptor (beta chain) was obtained from a study of shared clonotypes between healthy human individuals. Using immunoSEQ multiplex PCR, the repertoire was profiled, and TCRdb retains in-frame clones only, with some absent. This table has about 1 million clones, about 75% appearing once. The CDR3 length is 13 residues. The germline V and J ends were trimmed by 5 bases and 7 bases, with 12 bases remaining between them. Germline CDR1 and CDR2: MNHNS and SASEGT. The chain is built from TRBV6-1 and TRBJ1-5; TRBD1 might be the D (6 bases). The sequenced sample consisted of memory CD4+ T cells sorted from blood. Subset given: CD45RA-negative fraction. This TCR came from a man younger than 30 in good health. This chain's CDR3 is CASSPEDRQPQHF. The CDR3 bases are TGTGCCAGCAGTCCGGAGGACAGACAGCCCCAGCATTTT.